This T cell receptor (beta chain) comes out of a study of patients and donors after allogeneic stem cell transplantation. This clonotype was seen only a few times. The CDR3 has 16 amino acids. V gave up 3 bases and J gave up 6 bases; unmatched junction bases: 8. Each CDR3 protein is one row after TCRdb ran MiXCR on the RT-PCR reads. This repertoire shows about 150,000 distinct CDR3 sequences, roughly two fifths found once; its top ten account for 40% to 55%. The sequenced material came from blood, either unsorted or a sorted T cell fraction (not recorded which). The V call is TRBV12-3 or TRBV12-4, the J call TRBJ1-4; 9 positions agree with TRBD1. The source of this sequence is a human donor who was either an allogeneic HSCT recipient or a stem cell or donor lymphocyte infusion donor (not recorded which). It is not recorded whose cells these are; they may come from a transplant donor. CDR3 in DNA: TGTGCCAGCAGTTTGGGGCCGGGACAGGGTGATGAAAAACTGTTTTTT. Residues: CASSLGPGQGDEKLFF.